This TCR beta chain came from a study of blood T cell repertoires in COVID-19. The overall study: Sites across the United States, Italy and Spain contributed samples from acute and convalescent COVID-19.

The CDR3 runs to 12 residues. V was pared by 0 bases and J by 7 bases, with 9 bases between. Germline values: CDR1 GTSNPN, CDR2 SVGIG (reference sequence). Original processing notes: From reference gene primer amplification, estimates of nucleated cell counts were derived. Some clones are missing from TCRdb's copy, which holds only in-frame ones; the method was immunoSEQ multiplex PCR. That table gives V, J and clone size, and the DNA gave D and trimming. The sample yields about 140,000 clones, 75% to 85% seen once. This clone turned up a few times. This chain links TRBV30 with TRBJ1-2; D uncertain. The TCR originated in a man aged 55-75 years with active or convalescent COVID-19. What was sequenced was peripheral blood. The CDR3 DNA reads TGTGCCTGGAGTGTACCGGGGAGTGGCTACACCTTC. This translates into CAWSVPGSGYTF. The full variable domain, its missing parts supplied by reference TRBV30 and TRBJ1-2, is SQTIHQWPATLVQPVGSPLSLECTVEGTSNPNLYWYRQAAGRGLQLLFYSVGIGQISSEVPQNLSASRPQDRQFILSSKKLLLSDSGFYLCAWSVPGSGYTFGSGTRLTVV.